These 12 T cell receptor beta chains came from one sample sequenced in a study of human T cells and chemical hapten exposure. TCRdb reprocessed the RACE reads via MiXCR and lists one record per CDR3 protein. Of around 380,000 distinct CDR3 sequences in the sample, approximately 5% are singletons; the top ten hold 7% to 10%. Time point in this sample: pre-sensitization, week 0. Sample treatment: therapeutic diphenylcyclopropenone sensitization with weekly scalp DPC. Specimen: whole blood, collected in connection with sensitization to the hapten diphenylcyclopropenone (DPC). All receptors derive from a woman aged 18 to 35 with alopecia areata. Some clones in this sample may be carry-over from other donors' samples.

The chain uses TRBV2 and TRBJ1-2, with D perhaps TRBD1 (6 bases). The V end lost 7 bases, the J end lost 8 bases, and 20 bases lay between the germline ends. This CDR3 is 14 amino acids long. Germline values: CDR1 SNHLY, CDR2 FYNNEI. The CDR3 sequence is CASKVGRGSEGYTF. In nucleotides, the CDR3 is TGTGCCAGCAAGGTCGGCAGGGGATCGGAAGGCTACACCTTC.

There are a few counts of this clonotype. The rearrangement uses TRBV28 and TRBJ2-4, with 9 bases identical to TRBD2. Germline lookup yields CDR1 MDHEN and CDR2 SYDVKM. The ends lost 6 bases at V and 0 bases at J; junction bases unmatched: 6. CDR3 length: 16 residues. CDR3 nucleotide sequence: TGTGCCAGCAGCCGACTAGCGGAGTTAGCCAAAAACATTCAGTACTTC. It codes for CASSRLAELAKNIQYF.

The sample holds a few counts of this clonotype. The chain couples TRBV3-1 to TRBJ2-7; weak D call: TRBD2 (7 bases). With 4 bases removed from V and 5 bases from J, the gap between germline ends came to 15 bases. Germline V CDR1 and CDR2: LGHDT, YNNKEL (reference sequence). This CDR3 contains 14 residues. The CDR3 DNA is TGTGCCAGCAGCCCCCGGGGGGCAAGCCACGAGCAGTACTTC. It is translated as CASSPRGASHEQYF.

This clonotype was observed many times. The chain combines TRBV7-3 with TRBJ1-1; D is uncertain. CDR1 is SGHTA and CDR2 is FQGTGA in the germline V gene. The CDR3 sequence is 13 residues long. Trimming stripped 4 bases from V and 0 bases from J, with 6 bases between. The chain's CDR3 is CASSSNMNTEAFF. DNA for the CDR3: TGTGCCAGCAGCTCGAACATGAACACTGAAGCTTTCTTT.

The chain is built from TRBV10-3 and TRBJ1-3; D is uncertain. CDR3 length equals 15 residues. The V and J ends lost 0 bases and 9 bases respectively, with 15 bases between them. Germline V gene data show CDR1 as ENHRY and CDR2 as SYGVKD. CDR3: CAISESVARRVTIYF. The CDR3 nucleotides read TGTGCCATCAGTGAGTCGGTGGCCAGGCGGGTCACCATATATTTT.

This clonotype has ten or more counts. V is TRBV6-5 and J is TRBJ1-4; the D is unclear. Looked up from germline, CDR1 is MNHEY and CDR2 is SVGAGI. V lost 8 bases, J lost 8 bases, and 15 bases lay in between. This CDR3 has 13 residues. In nucleotides, the CDR3 is TGTGCCAGCTGCTCAGACGGGCACGAAAAACTGTTTTTT. The encoded protein is CASCSDGHEKLFF.

This clonotype was detected ten times or more. The V and J genes are TRBV27 and TRBJ2-3; D remains unclear. CDR1 and CDR2 (germline): MNHEY, SMNVEV (reference sequence). With 0 bases removed from V and 9 bases from J, the gap between germline ends came to 10 bases. This CDR3 has 13 residues. Here the CDR3 reads CASSLSRGETQYF. CDR3 nucleotides: TGTGCCAGCAGTTTATCCCGAGGCGAGACGCAGTATTTT.

About this clonotype itself: At one end, the junction sequence differs from germline, possibly due to a read error. The chain links TRBV5-5 to TRBJ2-5, with 10 bases aligning to TRBD1. This CDR3 region has 15 residues. Per germline, CDR1 SGHKS and CDR2 YYEKEE (reference sequence). This CDR3 reads CGSSPSGTGEETQYF. The CDR3 DNA sequence: TGTGGCAGCAGCCCATCCGGGACAGGGGAGGAGACCCAGTACTTC.

The V gene is TRBV6-1, the J gene TRBJ1-5, with D possibly being TRBD1 (6 bases). Germline assignment: CDR1 MNHNS and CDR2 SASEGT. Trimming left V 6 bases short and J 2 bases short, with 11 bases between. This CDR3 contains 14 residues. Here the CDR3 DNA reads TGTGCCAGCAGCAAGGACAGCCGCAATCAGCCCCAGCATTTT. Its translation is CASSKDSRNQPQHF.

This clonotype showed up just a few times. This sequence joins TRBV3-1 and TRBJ2-4; no clear D. In germline, CDR1 is LGHDT, CDR2 YNNKEL (reference sequence). V lost 0 bases to trimming and J lost 2 bases, with 5 bases between them. The CDR3 is made up of 14 amino acids. Written as DNA, the CDR3 is TGTGCCAGCAGCCAAGACTGGACCAAAAACATTCAGTACTTC. This gives the protein CASSQDWTKNIQYF.

This clonotype was seen more than once but under ten times. CDR3 bases: TGTGCCAGCAGCCGGGACGGAACCTACAATGAGCAGTTCTTC. The encoded protein is CASSRDGTYNEQFF. The rearrangement uses TRBV6-5 and TRBJ2-1, with D perhaps matching TRBD1 or TRBD2 (5 bases each). CDR1 is MNHEY and CDR2 is SVGAGI in the germline V gene. V lost 6 bases and J lost 2, with 11 bases in between. CDR3 length equals 14 residues.

A few counts support this clonotype. The V gene is TRBV9, the J gene TRBJ1-2; unclear D gene. The V end lost 4 bases, the J end lost 6 bases, and 13 bases lay between the germline ends. The CDR3 consists of 13 residues. The germline gives CDR1 SGDLS, CDR2 YYNGEE. CDR3 sequence (DNA): TGTGCCAGCAGCCCTCGAAAGGAACATGGCTACACCTTC. This encodes CASSPRKEHGYTF.